Listed below are T cell receptor beta chains from one sample, sequenced in a study of shared clonotypes between healthy human individuals. Assay used: immunoSEQ multiplex PCR; TCRdb lists only in-frame clones, some missing. The sample yields 1.5 million to 2.5 million clones, about 94% seen once. The sequencing input was naive CD8+ T cells sorted from blood. The receptors originated from a man younger than 35 in good health. CDR3s include the opening cysteine and the closing phenylalanine or tryptophan. Each record gives: V gene, CDR3 protein.

V: TRBV28; CDR3: CASSLPPTGNYGYTF
V: TRBV2; CDR3: CASSLAGDYEQYF
V: TRBV27; CDR3: CASSPHSGASSYEQYF
V: TRBV5-1; CDR3: CASMAGQGNTEAFF
V: TRBV27; CDR3: CASSLQVASNTGELFF
V: TRBV19; CDR3: CASSIEGEMNTEAFF
V: TRBV5-6; CDR3: CASSSGTGSYEQYF
V: TRBV13; CDR3: CASSSAGDISGTQYF
V: TRBV6-5; CDR3: CASSQGVYGYTF
V: TRBV7-9; CDR3: CASSLGETASYEQYF
V: TRBV6-1; CDR3: CASSEPGRSGYEQYF
V: TRBV27; CDR3: CASTPSIGDRPAGELFF
V: TRBV7-9; CDR3: CASSQSDWQETQYF
V: TRBV7-9; CDR3: CASSPPGNNSPLHF
V: TRBV19; CDR3: CASSPGATGELFF
V: TRBV5-4; CDR3: CASSLATGRETQYF
V: TRBV5-4; CDR3: CASSGGDRFNEQFF
V: TRBV30; CDR3: CAWMSDNGEQYF
V: TRBV5-5; CDR3: CASSLGKTEAFF
V: TRBV10-1; CDR3: CASSEYVAGVPDTQYF
V: TRBV11-2; CDR3: CASSWGGDTIYF
V: TRBV27; CDR3: CASSYGSGTGELFF